This T cell receptor beta chain was profiled in a study of T cell responses to AZD1222 COVID-19 vaccine. General study points: No day 14 peak samples; only post-peak repertoires were characterized. White British people made up most donors, females outnumbered males, and clonal diversity was possibly underestimated.

About this clone: What it binds is unknown.

Clones were read by immunoSEQ multiplex PCR, and TCRdb kept only the in-frame ones, dropping some. The top ten clones hold 3% to 4% of a sample with more than 110,000 clones, over 80% of them seen once. Analysis merged second doses at about 4 or about 12 weeks. The V and J ends lost 4 bases and 5 bases respectively, with 9 bases between them. CDR3 length: 14 residues. Germline values: CDR1 KGHSH, CDR2 LQKENI. The V gene is TRBV18, the J gene TRBJ1-6; D is possibly TRBD1 (5 bases). Sequences were derived from peripheral blood, sampled 28 days after the second AZD1222 dose. The origin of this receptor is an adult who received the AZD1222 COVID-19 vaccine. The CDR3 reads CASSLTGDNSPLHF. The DNA of the CDR3 is TGTGCCAGCTCACTAACAGGAGATAATTCACCCCTCCACTTT.